These 24 T cell receptor beta chains share one sample of origin, sequenced in a study of T cell repertoires in cytomegalovirus infection. TCRdb analysed the reads with MiXCR anew, one entry per CDR3 protein. The sample carries fewer than 900,000 distinct CDR3 sequences, 25% to 30% recorded once. The antigens for these receptors are not known. Sequences were derived from cultured CD8+ T cells from PBMCs, sampled from culture after CMV antigen stimulation. The receptors stem from a human donor in good health (CMV status not recorded). Some clones in this sample may be carry-over from other donors' samples.

CDR3 nucleotides: TGTGCCAGCAGCGTAGAAGGTAAAAGCCAGGAGACCCAGTACTTC. Its translation is CASSVEGKSQETQYF. The chain is built from TRBV9 and TRBJ2-5, with unresolved D. The CDR3 runs to 15 residues. CDR1 and CDR2 from the germline V gene are SGDLS and YYNGEE. Trimming cost V 0 bases and J 5 bases, with 14 bases left between them.

The chain is built from TRBV12-5 and TRBJ2-1; D unclear. The CDR3 extends over 11 amino acids. V was trimmed by 9 bases and J by 8 bases, leaving 11 bases between them. CDR1 is LGHNT, CDR2 FRNRAP, per germline. The CDR3: CASSSKHEQFF. The CDR3 nucleotides are TGTGCTAGCAGTTCTAAGCATGAGCAGTTCTTC.

The chain uses TRBV18 and TRBJ2-7; D is unclear. The CDR3 covers 13 residues. Germline assignment: CDR1 KGHSH and CDR2 LQKENI. V lost 0 bases and J lost 3, with 6 bases in between. The CDR3 protein is CASSPPTVYEQYF. CDR3 coding DNA: TGTGCCAGCTCACCACCCACAGTCTACGAGCAGTACTTC.

V gene TRBV19 combines with J gene TRBJ1-4; D gene ambiguous. Germline V gene lookup returns CDR1 LNHDA and CDR2 SQIVND (reference sequence). The CDR3 runs 14 residues. V lost 6 bases and J 3 bases, leaving 11 bases between the germline ends. CDR3 residues: CASSTTDSNEKLFF. DNA for the CDR3: TGTGCCAGTAGCACAACGGACTCTAATGAAAAACTGTTTTTT.

This clonotype occurred a few times. The V gene is TRBV7-9, the J gene TRBJ2-2; D is undetermined. Germline V gene lookup returns CDR1 SEHNR and CDR2 FQNEAQ (reference sequence). Trimming removed 1 base at V and 0 bases at J, with 9 bases between. This CDR3 contains 16 residues. The CDR3 here is CASSLGGRTNTGELFF. CDR3 coding DNA: TGTGCCAGCAGCTTAGGAGGCAGGACGAACACCGGGGAGCTGTTTTTT. The full variable domain, in which reference TRBV7-9 and TRBJ2-2 provide the parts outside the CDR3, is DTGVSQNPRHKITKRGQNVTFRCDPISEHNRLYWYRQTLGQGPEFLTYFQNEAQLEKSRLLSDRFSAERPKGSFSTLEIQRTEQGDSAMYLCASSLGGRTNTGELFFGEGSRLTVL.

This clonotype was observed a handful of times. The chain combines TRBV6-2 or TRBV6-3 with TRBJ2-1; D possibly matches TRBD1 or TRBD2 (5 bases each). With 2 bases removed from V and 7 bases from J, the gap between germline ends came to 18 bases. This CDR3 spans 16 amino acids. Per the germline V gene, CDR1 is MNHEY and CDR2 is SVGEGT. CDR3 sequence (DNA): TGTGCCAGCAGTTACCGAACCAGGGAAAGAGGGAATGAGCAGTTCTTC. It codes for CASSYRTRERGNEQFF.

The chain combines TRBV12-3 or TRBV12-4 with TRBJ2-7; D possibly corresponds to TRBD2 (6 bases). There are 12 residues in the CDR3. V dropped 3 bases and J dropped 5 bases, with 8 bases sitting between them. CDR3 residues: CASSFGGHEQYV. The CDR3 DNA reads as TGTGCCAGCAGTTTCGGGGGACACGAGCAGTACGTC.

This clonotype turned up a few times. This chain uses TRBV12-3 or TRBV12-4 with TRBJ2-7, with D hard to call. Trimming removed 5 bases from V and 6 bases from J, with 14 bases in between. This CDR3 comprises 13 residues. CDR3 region: CASSPLSPLEQYF. As DNA, the CDR3 is TGTGCCAGCAGTCCTCTTAGCCCCCTCGAGCAGTACTTC.

There are a few counts of this clonotype. CDR3 sequence (DNA): TGTGCCAGCAGATTAGCGGGGGGAACAGATACGCAGTATTTT. Its translation is CASRLAGGTDTQYF. This chain joins TRBV27 and TRBJ2-3; 10 bases line up with TRBD2. The CDR3 loop spans 14 amino acids. The junction had 3 bases not matched to a gene; V was cut back by 6 bases and J by 3 bases. Germline V lookup: CDR1 MNHEY, CDR2 SMNVEV (reference sequence).

For this clonotype: The CDR3 ends on some other residue instead of the conserved phenylalanine or tryptophan, so this is likely a read error. The rearrangement links TRBV27 to TRBJ2-5; D not certain. The CDR3 runs 13 residues. CDR1 and CDR2 from the germline V gene are MNHEY and SMNVEV (reference sequence). Trimming took 3 bases from V and 3 from J, leaving 8 bases between them. The CDR3 bases are TGTGCCAGCAGTTTTCTGGCGAAAGAGACCCAGTACATC. Protein sequence: CASSFLAKETQYI.

The CDR3 nucleotides read TGTGCCAGCAGTCGCCGCGGGGGGCTCCATGAGCAGTTCTTC. It yields the protein CASSRRGGLHEQFF. The rearrangement joins TRBV12-3 or TRBV12-4 to TRBJ2-1, with 8 positions matching TRBD2. This CDR3 is built from 14 residues. V gave up 5 bases and J gave up 8 bases; unmatched junction bases: 8.

This chain joins TRBV28 and TRBJ1-5, with D perhaps matching TRBD1 (6 bases). Per the germline V gene, CDR1 is MDHEN and CDR2 is SYDVKM. The CDR3 spans 15 residues. The V and J ends lost 1 base and 6 bases respectively, with 13 bases between them. As DNA, the CDR3 is TGTGCCAGCAGTTTATTCACAGGGACTCCTCAGCCCCAGCATTTT. Translation gives CASSLFTGTPQPQHF.

The chain uses TRBV12-3 or TRBV12-4 and TRBJ1-2; D gene ambiguous. V lost 3 bases, J lost 7 bases, and 12 bases lay in between. The CDR3 totals 13 residues. CDR3 loop: CASSFRRISGYTF. CDR3 sequence (DNA): TGTGCCAGCAGTTTTAGGCGGATTTCTGGCTACACCTTC.

This clonotype was detected many times. The chain couples TRBV6-5 to TRBJ2-1; D is ambiguous. Germline assignment: CDR1 MNHEY and CDR2 SVGAGI. The CDR3 has 16 residues. Trimming pared 0 bases from V and 0 bases from J, leaving 9 bases between. The CDR3 DNA follows: TGTGCCAGCAGTTACTCGTTAGTTTTCTCCTACAATGAGCAGTTCTTC. Translating gives CASSYSLVFSYNEQFF.

There are a few counts of this clonotype. The chain is built from TRBV7-9 and TRBJ2-6, with 7 bases matching TRBD1. Germline lookup yields CDR1 SEHNR and CDR2 FQNEAQ (reference sequence). The CDR3 has 19 amino acids. With 3 bases clipped from V and 1 base from J, the junction kept 12 bases outside the gene matches. The CDR3 is CASSFPKTGYSSGANVLTF. The CDR3 nucleotides read TGTGCCAGCAGCTTTCCTAAGACAGGGTACTCTTCTGGGGCCAACGTCCTGACTTTC.

V is TRBV7-9 and J is TRBJ2-3; D call uncertain. This CDR3 spans 14 amino acids. The germline V gene has CDR1 SEHNR and CDR2 FQNEAQ (reference sequence). Trimming took 8 bases from V and 4 from J, leaving 16 bases between them. The CDR3 DNA sequence: TGTGCCAGCGCCCCCAGAGCGCACCCAGATACGCAGTATTTT. Its translation is CASAPRAHPDTQYF.

In its sample, this clonotype was seen many times. V usage is TRBV7-2 and J usage is TRBJ2-6; D might be TRBD1 (6 bases). V was pared by 4 bases and J by 3 bases, with 10 bases between. Germline V gene lookup returns CDR1 SGHTA and CDR2 FQGNSA. There are 15 residues in the CDR3. CDR3: CASSSYRDGANVLTF. CDR3 nucleotides: TGTGCCAGCAGCTCTTACAGGGATGGGGCCAACGTCCTGACTTTC.

The chain combines TRBV11-2 with TRBJ1-6; D is unresolved. Germline values: CDR1 SGHAT, CDR2 FQNNGV. CDR3 length equals 13 residues. Trimming took 2 bases from V and 8 from J, leaving 7 bases between them. The CDR3 protein is CASSLPDHSPLHF. The CDR3 coding sequence is TGTGCCAGCAGCTTACCCGACCATTCACCCCTCCACTTT.

CDR3 DNA: TGTGCCAGCAGCTCCCGGGGGCCACCCTCGGATGAGCAGTTCTTC. Protein: CASSSRGPPSDEQFF. This sequence joins TRBV7-8 and TRBJ2-1; D is tentatively TRBD1 or TRBD2 (6 bases each). Germline V gene lookup returns CDR1 SGHVS and CDR2 FQNEAQ. Trimming removed 4 bases from V and 8 bases from J, with 18 bases in between. The CDR3 spans 15 residues. Supplemented by reference TRBV7-8 and TRBJ2-1, the full variable domain reads GAGVSQSPRYKVAKRGQDVALRCDPISGHVSLFWYQQALGQGPEFLTYFQNEAQLDKSGLPSDRFFAERPEGSVSTLKIQRTQQEDSAVYLCASSSRGPPSDEQFFGPGTRLTVL.

The chain recombines TRBV7-9 with TRBJ2-1; 8 bases line up with TRBD2. Germline loops: CDR1 SEHNR, CDR2 FQNEAQ (reference sequence). The CDR3 has 17 residues. V lost 5 bases to trimming and J lost 0 bases; unmatched junction nucleotides: 9. The CDR3 DNA reads as TGTGCCAGCAGCCTAAGTAGTAGCGGGGCCTCCTACAATGAGCAGTTCTTC. Its protein product is CASSLSSSGASYNEQFF.

This clonotype appeared a few times. As DNA, the CDR3 is TGTGCCAGTAGCAGACAGGGAGTGCAAGAGACCCAGTACTTC. Protein: CASSRQGVQETQYF. The chain recombines TRBV19 with TRBJ2-5; 7 bases agree with TRBD1. The germline V gene encodes CDR1 LNHDA and CDR2 SQIVND (reference sequence). CDR3 size: 14 residues. Trimming cost V 6 bases and J 2 bases; bases outside gene matches: 6.

The chain has TRBV5-1 and TRBJ2-1; D possibly corresponds to TRBD1 (6 bases). V dropped 4 bases and J dropped 9 bases, with 14 bases sitting between them. The germline gives CDR1 SGHRS, CDR2 YFSETQ. CDR3 length: 13 amino acids. The CDR3 coding sequence is TGCGCCAGCAGCCCATCAGGGGTTCCTGAGCAGTTCTTC. Amino acid sequence: CASSPSGVPEQFF.

This rearrangement joins TRBV27 to TRBJ2-2; D is uncertain. The CDR3 has 14 residues. Germline CDR1 is MNHEY and CDR2 is SMNVEV (reference sequence). V was clipped by 7 bases and J by 4 bases, with 13 bases between them. This CDR3 is CASTIPGVTGELFF. The CDR3 DNA follows: TGTGCCAGCACTATCCCGGGCGTCACCGGGGAGCTGTTTTTT.

J is TRBJ2-3 and V is TRBV10-2; 10 bases are shared with TRBD2. The ends lost 3 bases at V and 0 bases at J; junction bases unmatched: 6. The germline V gene encodes CDR1 WSHSY and CDR2 SAAADI. The CDR3 has 17 amino acids. The CDR3 DNA sequence: TGCGCCAGCAGTGAAGGACTAGCGGAGCTTAGCACAGATACGCAGTATTTT. Translation gives CASSEGLAELSTDTQYF.